This T cell receptor (beta chain) was found in a study of T cell responses to AZD1222 COVID-19 vaccine. The study, taken as a whole, reports: Following two doses of AZD1222, Spike-specific TCR breadth and depth rose.

As for this clone: What it binds is unknown.

Assay: immunoSEQ multiplex PCR; the TCRdb copy retains only in-frame clones and omits some. The sample gives some 120,000 clones, approximately 89% of which show up once; about 5% is in the top ten. The V gene's germline CDR1 is SQVTM and CDR2 ANQGSEA. The CDR3 covers 11 residues. Trimming shortened V by 5 bases and J by 1 base, and 5 bases separated the two germline ends. Sequenced material: peripheral blood, taken on day 0 of AZD1222 vaccination. The chain couples TRBV29-1 to TRBJ1-2; D is unclear. This sequence was found in an adult in good health. CDR3 amino acids: CSVKGNYGYTF. Here the CDR3 DNA reads TGCAGCGTTAAGGGTAACTATGGCTACACCTTC.